This TCR beta chain was sequenced in a study of T cell responses to AZD1222 COVID-19 vaccine. Regarding the study as a whole: There were vaccine-associated CD4 TCRs across spike, dominant at 160-218 and 743-854. Spike-specific TCR depth and breadth grew after two AZD1222 doses. Seropositive AZD1222 recipients at baseline numbered only six or seven.

Clones were sequenced by immunoSEQ multiplex PCR, and TCRdb holds only the in-frame ones, with some missing. Altogether over 95,000 clones are present, approximately 90% being singletons, with the ten largest covering 4.5%. About this clone itself: The antigen remains unidentified.

This CDR3 has 15 residues. Germline V gene lookup returns CDR1 MRHNA and CDR2 SNTAGT. The ends lost 4 bases at V and 2 bases at J; junction bases unmatched: 4. This chain links TRBV6-4 with TRBJ2-3; 9 bases align to TRBD2. The clonotype was recovered from an adult in good health. This sample comprised peripheral blood, obtained on day 0 of AZD1222 vaccination. CDR3 residues: CASSAAGGSTDTQYF. CDR3 sequence (DNA): TGTGCCAGCAGTGCAGCGGGGGGATCCACAGATACGCAGTATTTT.